This is a list of T cell receptor beta chains from one sample in a study of cytomegalovirus exposure and HLA in healthy donors. The table came from immunoSEQ multiplex PCR; TCRdb's copy has only in-frame clones and leaves some out. This table has roughly 100,000 clones, around 77% appearing once. Sequences were obtained from PBMCs. The receptors stem from a male donor in good health and CMV-seropositive. The CDR3 runs from the conserved cysteine through the conserved F or W. The order of the fields is D gene, clone size, J gene, V gene, CDR3 DNA, CDR3 protein. D genes are given only for firm matches. Clone size, where shown, is once, few, many, or a class for clones that have expanded.

>-|-|TRBJ2-3|TRBV19
TGTGCCAGTAGTATAGGCGCATTCCTAGAACGCGATACGCAGTATTTT
CASSIGAFLERDTQYF
>TRBD2|-|TRBJ2-5|TRBV5-1
TGCGCCAGCAGCTCCTCTTTCACTAGCGGGGTGGTTCAAGAGACCCAGTACTTC
CASSSSFTSGVVQETQYF
>TRBD1|-|TRBJ1-5|TRBV5-8
TGTGCCAGCAGCCTCGGCCCCGGGACAGCCGTCTATAGCAATCAGCCCCAGCATTTT
CASSLGPGTAVYSNQPQHF
>-|-|TRBJ2-7|TRBV6-6
TGTGCCAGCAGTTACTCGGATTACGGGACATCCTACGAGCAGTACTTC
CASSYSDYGTSYEQYF
>-|-|TRBJ1-4|TRBV5-5
TGTGCCAGCAGCTTGGCGACAGCTGAAAAACTGTTTTTT
CASSLATAEKLFF
>TRBD1|-|TRBJ1-2|TRBV4-3
TGCGCCAGCAGCCAAGGGGGGACAGGCGTGGATTTAGACTATGGCTACACCTTC
CASSQGGTGVDLDYGYTF
>TRBD1|-|TRBJ2-2|TRBV4-3
TGCGCCAGCAGCCGGGGACAGGCGAACACCGGGGAGCTGTTTTTT
CASSRGQANTGELFF
>TRBD1|-|TRBJ2-7|TRBV28
TGTGCCAGCAGTCCCCCGACAGGGGGCGAGCAGTACTTC
CASSPPTGGEQYF
>-|-|TRBJ2-1|TRBV4-3
TGCGCCAGCAGCCTAGCGAGGGATAGTTACTACAATGAGCAGTTCTTC
CASSLARDSYYNEQFF
>TRBD2|-|TRBJ2-2|TRBV14
TGTGCCAGCAGCCAAGGCGGGACTAGCCTGAACACCGGGGAGCTGTTTTTT
CASSQGGTSLNTGELFF
>-|-|TRBJ2-1|TRBV7-8
TGTGCCAGCAGCCCGAGACTAGATTGGAATGAGCAGTTCTTC
CASSPRLDWNEQFF
>-|-|TRBJ1-5|TRBV28
TGTGCCAGCAGTCCGGGGGTGAGGCTACAGACGCAGCCCCAGCATTTT
CASSPGVRLQTQPQHF
>TRBD1|few|TRBJ2-2|TRBV19
TGTGCCAGTACCACCCTACAGGGGGCAGGAACCGGGGAGCTGTTTTTT
CASTTLQGAGTGELFF
>-|-|TRBJ1-2|TRBV5-1
TGCGCCAGCAGCGCACTGGGGGGATTGGTGTCCTATGGCTACACCTTC
CASSALGGLVSYGYTF
>-|-|TRBJ2-7|TRBV18
TGTGCCAGCTCACCCCCCAGGGTTGGCGAGCAGTACTTC
CASSPPRVGEQYF
>-|-|TRBJ2-6|TRBV9
TGTGCCAGCACCTCACAAGGGGCCGGGGCCAACGTCCTGACTTTC
CASTSQGAGANVLTF
>TRBD2|-|TRBJ2-1|TRBV28
TGTGCCAGCAGCCTAGCGGGAGCCTACAATGAGCAGTTCTTC
CASSLAGAYNEQFF
>TRBD1|-|TRBJ2-5|TRBV6-6
TGTGCCAGCAGGCCTCCAGGGGGAGCCCCCCAAGAGACCCAGTACTTC
CASRPPGGAPQETQYF
>-|-|TRBJ2-7|TRBV7-9
TGTGCCAGCAGCTTCGGAGACTACTACGAGCAGTACTTC
CASSFGDYYEQYF
>TRBD2|few|TRBJ2-1|TRBV9
TGTGCCAGCAGCGTAGCTACTAGCGGGATGGGGTACAATGAGCAGTTCTTC
CASSVATSGMGYNEQFF
>-|few|TRBJ1-2|TRBV7-2
TGTGCCAGCAGCTTCGGGGGACTTGGTGGGAACTATGGCTACACCTTC
CASSFGGLGGNYGYTF
>-|-|TRBJ2-1|TRBV19
TGTGCCAGTAGTAACAGCGGGCCCTCCTACAATGAGCAGTTCTTC
CASSNSGPSYNEQFF
>TRBD1|-|TRBJ2-1|TRBV5-5
TGTGCCAGCGGGTACAGGGGGCTGACGTACAATGAGCAGTTCTTC
CASGYRGLTYNEQFF
>-|-|TRBJ1-3|TRBV4-3
TGCGCCAGCAGCCAAGATATGCGGGGAATGAGAAACACCATATATTTT
CASSQDMRGMRNTIYF
>-|-|TRBJ2-2|TRBV10-3
TGTGCCATCAGTAGGACAGACGCGAACACCGGGGAGCTGTTTTTT
CAISRTDANTGELFF
>TRBD1|once|TRBJ2-3|TRBV15
TGTGCCACCAGCAGCGGACAGGGTGCAGGGTCAGATACGCAGTATTTT
CATSSGQGAGSDTQYF
>TRBD2|-|TRBJ2-1|TRBV28
TGTGCCAGCAGTCCGCTAGGGACTAGAAGAAACAATGAGCAGTTCTTC
CASSPLGTRRNNEQFF
>TRBD1|-|TRBJ2-7|TRBV11-2
TGTGCCAGCAGTAACGACAGGGGAGGCGAGCAGTACTTC
CASSNDRGGEQYF
>-|-|TRBJ2-7|TRBV19
TGTGCCAGTAGTATAGGAGGTTTTTCAAGGGAGCAGTACTTC
CASSIGGFSREQYF
>TRBD1|-|TRBJ2-3|TRBV7-3
TGTGCCAGCAGCTTATCGACAGGGGCAGATACGCAGTATTTT
CASSLSTGADTQYF